The source of this T cell receptor beta chain is a study of T cell responses to AZD1222 COVID-19 vaccine. Study-wide findings and caveats: Only five or six AZD1222 recipients were seropositive at baseline. The donor cohort was predominantly white British with a female majority, and clonal diversity may have been underestimated. Variant regions that are unmutated are reportedly the target of nearly half of spike-specific TCRs. Repertoire collection took place solely once the T cell response had peaked.

CDR3 length: 14 amino acids. CDR1 KGHSH and CDR2 LQKENI come from the germline V gene. Trimming stripped 3 bases from V and 4 bases from J, with 13 bases between. This clone was seen more than once but under ten times. The antigen is not known. The method was immunoSEQ multiplex PCR; TCRdb's version includes in-frame clones alone and lacks a portion of them. The table includes tens of thousands of clones, roughly 80% detected once. The chain has TRBV18 and TRBJ2-7; D is possibly TRBD1 (6 bases). The source of this sequence is an adult in good health. Sequencing used peripheral blood, obtained on day 0 of MenACWY control vaccination. The CDR3 reads CASSPTTGRYEQYF. The CDR3 nucleotides are TGTGCCAGCTCACCCACCACAGGGAGATACGAGCAGTACTTC.